These 2 T cell receptor beta chains were all obtained from the same sample, sequenced in a study of cytotoxic CD8 clonotypes in ibrutinib-treated CLL. The protocol was immunoSEQ multiplex PCR, while the TCRdb copy is restricted to in-frame clones and leaves out a portion. The sample consists of 300,000 or so clones, 67% of them appearing once. Sequencing used PBMCs, obtained after 36 months of ibrutinib treatment. The receptors come from a human donor with chronic lymphocytic leukemia.

This clone was detected only once. The chain joins TRBV18 to TRBJ2-3; D is perhaps TRBD1 (6 bases). V lost 2 bases, J lost 0 bases, and 9 bases lay in between. The CDR3 is 15 amino acids. Germline CDR1 KGHSH, CDR2 LQKENI. The CDR3: CASSPRDKSTDTQYF. DNA for the CDR3: TGTGCCAGCTCACCAAGGGACAAAAGCACAGATACGCAGTATTTT.

This chain joins TRBV19 and TRBJ2-3, with TRBD2 as a possible D gene (5 bases). CDR3 length equals 16 residues. The germline V and J ends were trimmed by 1 base and 4 bases, with 15 bases remaining between them. Germline assignment: CDR1 LNHDA and CDR2 SQIVND (reference sequence). The CDR3 nucleotides are TGTGCCAGTAGTATAGGTGACCGCGGGCCCCCAGATACGCAGTATTTT. Its translation is CASSIGDRGPPDTQYF. Combining the CDR3 with reference TRBV19 and TRBJ2-3 gives the whole variable domain DGGITQSPKYLFRKEGQNVTLSCEQNLNHDAMYWYRQDPGQGLRLIYYSQIVNDFQKGDIAEGYSVSREKKESFPLTVTSAQKNPTAFYLCASSIGDRGPPDTQYFGPGTRLTVL.